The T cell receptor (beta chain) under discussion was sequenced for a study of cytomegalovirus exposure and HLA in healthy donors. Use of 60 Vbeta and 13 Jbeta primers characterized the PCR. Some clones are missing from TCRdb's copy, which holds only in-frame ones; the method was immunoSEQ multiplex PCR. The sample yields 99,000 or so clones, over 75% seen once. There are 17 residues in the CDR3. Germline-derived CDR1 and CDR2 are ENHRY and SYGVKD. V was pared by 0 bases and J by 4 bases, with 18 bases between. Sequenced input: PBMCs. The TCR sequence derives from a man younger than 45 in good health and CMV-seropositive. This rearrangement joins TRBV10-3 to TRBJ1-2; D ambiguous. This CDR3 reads CAISESLKGRERYGYTF. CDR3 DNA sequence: TGTGCCATCAGTGAGTCGCTGAAAGGTCGAGAGCGCTATGGCTACACCTTC.